The 22 T cell receptor beta chains reported below all come from one sample, sequenced in a study of T-cell reconstitution after alpha-beta-depleted transplantation in children. The TCRbeta library incorporated unique molecular identifiers. TCRdb itself ran the PCR reads through MiXCR, one entry per CDR3 protein. The sample has about 100,000 distinct CDR3 sequences, 4.5% to 7.5% seen once; the top ten hold about 6%. The sample here was PBMCs, mostly from graft donor cells, taken 60 days after TCRalphabeta/CD19-depleted stem cell transplant. The receptors here all came from a female patient aged 2-10 years who had a stem cell transplant for Fanconi anemia, so the T cells may come from the graft donor.

The rearrangement uses TRBV21-1 and TRBJ1-5; no DNA check was done on the table's D call, TRBD1. TRBV21-1 is a listed pseudogene. The CDR3 consists of 14 residues. As DNA, the CDR3 is TGTGCCAGCACCAGGGGGGATTCGATTCGGCCCCAGCATTTT. Amino acids: CASTRGDSIRPQHF.

This clonotype appeared many times. V is TRBV29-1 and J is TRBJ2-2, with D unclear. The germline gives CDR1 SQVTM, CDR2 ANQGSEA. The CDR3 contains 11 residues. V was shortened by 6 bases and J by 4 bases, with 6 bases between the two germline ends. The CDR3 reads CSVLSTGELFF. The CDR3 DNA is TGCAGCGTCCTCAGCACCGGGGAGCTGTTTTTT.

This clonotype was seen a few times. The chain combines TRBV20-1 with TRBJ2-7, with D unresolved. The CDR3 spans 12 residues. Per the germline V gene, CDR1 is DFQATT and CDR2 is SNEGSKA (reference sequence). The V and J ends lost 4 bases and 3 bases respectively, with 10 bases between them. The CDR3 DNA reads TGCAGTGCTACACAAGAGCTCTACGAGCAGTACTTC. Its protein product is CSATQELYEQYF.

This clonotype was picked up many times. The chain joins TRBV27 to TRBJ1-3, with D perhaps TRBD1 (5 bases). V was pared by 6 bases and J by 7 bases, with 13 bases between. In germline, CDR1 is MNHEY, CDR2 SMNVEV (reference sequence). The CDR3 sequence is 13 residues long. The CDR3 spells CASRDSWRNTIYF. CDR3 bases: TGTGCCAGCAGAGACAGTTGGAGGAACACCATATATTTT.

V gene TRBV5-6 combines with J gene TRBJ2-7; 7 bases fit TRBD1. Germline V gene lookup returns CDR1 SGHDT and CDR2 YYEEEE. The CDR3 has 15 residues. The ends lost 4 bases at V and 0 bases at J; junction bases unmatched: 7. CDR3 amino acids: CASSAPGQPSYEQYF. The CDR3 coding sequence is TGTGCCAGCAGCGCGCCGGGACAGCCCTCCTACGAGCAGTACTTC.

This clonotype appeared a few times. The V gene is TRBV20-1, the J gene TRBJ2-7; tentatively, D is TRBD1 (6 bases). Germline CDR1 and CDR2: DFQATT and SNEGSKA (reference sequence). Trimming took off 0 bases at V and 2 bases at J, with 11 bases between the two ends. The CDR3 has 14 amino acids. CDR3 loop: CSARDSDSTYEQYF. CDR3 bases: TGCAGTGCTAGAGATTCGGACAGTACCTACGAGCAGTACTTC.

The chain employs TRBV18 and TRBJ2-5, with D possibly matching TRBD1 (6 bases). Trimming took off 6 bases at V and 1 base at J, with 12 bases between the two ends. This CDR3 is 14 amino acids long. Per the germline V gene, CDR1 is KGHSH and CDR2 is LQKENI. Here the CDR3 DNA reads TGTGCCAGCTCGGTCCGACAGGCCCAAGAGACCCAGTACTTC. Its protein is CASSVRQAQETQYF. The entire variable domain, with the rest obtained from reference TRBV18 and TRBJ2-5, is as follows: NAGVMQNPRHLVRRRGQEARLRCSPMKGHSHVYWYRQLPEEGLKFMVYLQKENIIDESGMPKERFSAEFPKEGPSILRIQQVVRGDSAAYFCASSVRQAQETQYFGPGTRLLVL.

This clonotype was counted ten times or more. The chain joins TRBV7-2 to TRBJ2-1; 8 bases match TRBD2. V was clipped by 0 bases and J by 7 bases; unmatched bases: 14. The CDR3 is 18 amino acids. Germline CDR1 SGHTA, CDR2 FQGNSA. This chain's CDR3 is CASSLAPFGAGAVNEQFF. The CDR3 DNA follows: TGTGCCAGCAGCTTAGCCCCCTTTGGAGCGGGGGCCGTAAATGAGCAGTTCTTC.

This clonotype was observed at least ten times. V gene TRBV7-9 combines with J gene TRBJ1-1, with TRBD1 matching over 7 bases. The V and J ends lost 6 bases and 5 bases, in that order; junction bases with no gene match: 9. CDR3 length equals 14 residues. The germline CDR1 and CDR2 sequences are SEHNR and FQNEAQ (reference sequence). The CDR3 DNA is TGTGCCAGCAGAATTACAGGGGAGAGAACTGAAGCTTTCTTT. Translated: CASRITGERTEAFF.

This clonotype was picked up a small number of times. V is TRBV3-1 and J is TRBJ1-5; 7 nucleotides agree with TRBD1. V dropped 2 bases and J dropped 7; count of bases not matched to a gene: 11. The CDR3 covers 16 residues. The V gene's germline CDR1 is LGHDT and CDR2 YNNKEL (reference sequence). CDR3 bases: TGTGCCAGCAGCCAAAATACGACAGGGTTTTGGCAGCCCCAGCATTTT. Translated: CASSQNTTGFWQPQHF.

In this sample, this clonotype turned up many times. The gene calls are TRBV20-1 and TRBJ2-7; 12 bases agree with TRBD2. The trim removed 2 bases at V and 2 bases at J, leaving 4 bases unmatched. Germline CDR1 DFQATT, CDR2 SNEGSKA (reference sequence). CDR3 length: 15 residues. The CDR3 region is CSARRASGGAYEQYF. For the CDR3, the DNA is TGCAGTGCTAGAAGGGCTAGCGGGGGGGCCTACGAGCAGTACTTC.

With respect to this clonotype: An end of the junction differs from the germline gene, which may be a read error. The chain joins TRBV5-1 to TRBJ2-3, with 12 bases that match TRBD2. CDR1 is SGHRS and CDR2 is YFSETQ in the germline V gene. CDR3 length equals 16 residues. CDR3 amino acids: CVSSLVASGGADTQYF. The CDR3 coding sequence is TGCGTCAGCAGCTTGGTCGCTAGCGGGGGGGCGGATACGCAGTATTTT.

This clonotype showed up many times. The J gene is TRBJ2-2, the V gene TRBV12-3 or TRBV12-4, with 14 bases lining up with TRBD2. CDR3 length equals 16 residues. J lost 6 bases, V lost 6 bases, and 6 bases had no gene match. CDR3 sequence reads: CASSRTSGGSAGELFF. The CDR3 bases are TGTGCCAGCAGCCGGACTAGCGGGGGGTCGGCCGGGGAGCTGTTTTTT.

This clonotype was seen ten or more times. This rearrangement joins TRBV3-1 to TRBJ2-2; 8 bases match TRBD2. The CDR3 contains 18 residues. The germline V gene encodes CDR1 LGHDT and CDR2 YNNKEL (reference sequence). V was clipped by 4 bases and J by 4 bases; unmatched bases: 14. The CDR3 nucleotides read TGTGCCAGCAGCCTTGACACCACTAGCGGACTAATCACCGGGGAGCTGTTTTTT. Translating gives CASSLDTTSGLITGELFF.

This clonotype was detected ten times or more. This sequence joins TRBV29-1 and TRBJ2-5; D ambiguous. With 3 bases removed from V and 6 bases from J, the gap between germline ends came to 11 bases. This CDR3 is built from 12 residues. Germline loops: CDR1 SQVTM, CDR2 ANQGSEA. Here the CDR3 DNA reads TGCAGCGTTGAGTTGGGTGTGAAGACCCAGTACTTC. It translates to CSVELGVKTQYF.

This clonotype has a count of ten or more. The chain couples TRBV16 to TRBJ2-7; 7 bases align to TRBD2. J was trimmed by 5 bases and V by 4 bases; bases with no gene match: 2. The CDR3 spans 12 residues. Germline V gene sequence: CDR1 KGHSY, CDR2 FQNENV. The CDR3, as DNA: TGTGCCAGCAGCCCCGGACTAGACGAGCAGTACTTC. It is translated as CASSPGLDEQYF.

The chain joins TRBV28 to TRBJ2-5; 9 bases map to TRBD1. CDR3 length: 15 residues. The trim removed 6 bases at V and 5 bases at J, leaving 10 bases unmatched. Germline V lookup: CDR1 MDHEN, CDR2 SYDVKM. The CDR3 sequence: CASRPTGGAGETQYF. The CDR3 DNA follows: TGTGCCAGCAGGCCTACAGGGGGCGCGGGGGAGACCCAGTACTTC.

This clonotype was counted many times. J is TRBJ2-3 and V is TRBV27, with 10 bases that match TRBD1. CDR1 is MNHEY and CDR2 is SMNVEV in the germline V gene (reference sequence). The CDR3 contains 14 residues. The trim removed 5 bases at V and 8 bases at J, leaving 7 bases unmatched. The CDR3 reads CASSPKTGGSTQYF. The DNA for the CDR3 is TGTGCCAGCAGTCCCAAGACAGGGGGCTCTACGCAGTATTTT.

This clonotype was recorded many times. This sequence joins TRBV27 and TRBJ2-7; no firm D call. V was clipped by 7 bases and J by 0 bases, with 13 bases between them. The CDR3 contains 14 residues. The germline V gene has CDR1 MNHEY and CDR2 SMNVEV (reference sequence). DNA for the CDR3: TGTGCCAGCAAGTTGGGGATGAGCTCCTACGAGCAGTACTTC. Translation gives CASKLGMSSYEQYF.

This clonotype came up many times. This CDR3 is CASSRIRGYYEQYF. CDR3 sequence (DNA): TGTGCCAGCAGCCGCATCCGGGGCTACTACGAGCAGTACTTC. The chain has TRBV28 and TRBJ2-7, with D perhaps matching TRBD1 or TRBD2 (5 bases each). Germline CDR1 MDHEN, CDR2 SYDVKM. With 6 bases removed from V and 3 bases from J, the gap between germline ends came to 15 bases. The CDR3 totals 14 residues.

This clonotype was seen repeatedly, ten times or more. This chain connects TRBV10-3 to TRBJ2-3; 9 nucleotides agree with TRBD1. From germline, CDR1 is ENHRY and CDR2 SYGVKD. The CDR3 totals 15 residues. V trimming: 8 bases; J trimming: 4 bases; junction bases outside the gene matches: 10. The CDR3 reads CAIGTGRLSPDTQYF. The CDR3 DNA follows: TGTGCCATCGGGACAGGGAGGTTGAGTCCAGATACGCAGTATTTT.

V and J are TRBV4-1 and TRBJ2-7, with 10 bases aligning to TRBD2. Germline V lookup: CDR1 MGHRA, CDR2 YSYEKL. The V segment lost 4 bases and the J segment 2 bases; nucleotides outside the gene matches: 11. The CDR3 totals 17 residues. This CDR3 reads CASSRVPGLASTYEQYF. Here the CDR3 DNA reads TGCGCCAGCAGCCGAGTGCCGGGACTAGCGTCTACCTACGAGCAGTACTTC.